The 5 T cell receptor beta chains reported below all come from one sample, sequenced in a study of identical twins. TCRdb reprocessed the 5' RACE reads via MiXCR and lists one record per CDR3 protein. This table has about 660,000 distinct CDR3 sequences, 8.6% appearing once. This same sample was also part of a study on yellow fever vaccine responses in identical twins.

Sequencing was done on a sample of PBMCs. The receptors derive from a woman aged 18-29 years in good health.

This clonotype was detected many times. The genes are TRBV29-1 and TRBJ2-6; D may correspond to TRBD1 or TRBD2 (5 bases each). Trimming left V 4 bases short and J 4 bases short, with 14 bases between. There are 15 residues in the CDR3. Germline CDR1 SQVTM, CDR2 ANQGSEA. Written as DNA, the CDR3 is TGCAGCGTTGGGGGGTGGGGCACGGGGGCCAACGTCCTGACTTTC. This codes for CSVGGWGTGANVLTF.

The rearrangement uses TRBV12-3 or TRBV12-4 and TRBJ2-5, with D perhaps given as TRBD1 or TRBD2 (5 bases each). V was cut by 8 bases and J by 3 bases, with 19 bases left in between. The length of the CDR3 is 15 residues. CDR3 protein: CASGPTRQIKETQYF. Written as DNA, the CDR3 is TGTGCCAGCGGCCCTACTAGACAGATAAAAGAGACCCAGTACTTC.

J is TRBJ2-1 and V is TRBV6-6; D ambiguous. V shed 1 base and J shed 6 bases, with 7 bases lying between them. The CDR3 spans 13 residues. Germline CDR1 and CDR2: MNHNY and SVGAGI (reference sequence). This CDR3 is CASSYFGSNEQFF. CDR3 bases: TGTGCCAGCAGTTACTTTGGCTCCAATGAGCAGTTCTTC.

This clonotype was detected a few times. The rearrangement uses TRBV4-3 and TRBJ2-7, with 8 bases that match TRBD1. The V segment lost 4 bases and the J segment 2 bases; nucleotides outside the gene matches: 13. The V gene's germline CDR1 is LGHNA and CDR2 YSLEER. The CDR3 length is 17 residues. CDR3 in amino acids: CASSPGLGTGFTYEQYF. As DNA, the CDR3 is TGCGCCAGCAGCCCCGGACTGGGGACAGGTTTTACCTACGAGCAGTACTTC.

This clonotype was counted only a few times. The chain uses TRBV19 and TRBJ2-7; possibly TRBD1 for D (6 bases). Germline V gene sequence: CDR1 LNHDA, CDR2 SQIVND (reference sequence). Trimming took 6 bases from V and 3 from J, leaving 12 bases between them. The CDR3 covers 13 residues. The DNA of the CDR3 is TGTGCCAGTAGACCGACAGGCCGCTACGAGCAGTACTTC. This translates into CASRPTGRYEQYF. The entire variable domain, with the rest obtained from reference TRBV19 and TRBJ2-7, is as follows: DGGITQSPKYLFRKEGQNVTLSCEQNLNHDAMYWYRQDPGQGLRLIYYSQIVNDFQKGDIAEGYSVSREKKESFPLTVTSAQKNPTAFYLCASRPTGRYEQYFGPGTRLTVT.